This T cell receptor (beta chain) originates from a study of blood T cell repertoires in COVID-19. Produced via immunoSEQ multiplex PCR; TCRdb's table is partial and in-frame only. The table lists approximately 490,000 clones, roughly 87% of them singletons. This study enrolled people aged 18 to 89 from about 26 US geographic areas. Recovered status in Cohort 3 required two negative PCRs, clearance, or symptom resolution. V lost 0 bases, J lost 3 bases, and 10 bases lay in between. This CDR3 has 15 amino acids. CDR1 KGHSH and CDR2 LQKENI come from the germline V gene. The sample was PBMCs or T cells enriched from blood (not recorded which). The TCR was taken from a woman between 18 and 29 years old who had recovered from COVID-19. V is TRBV18 and J is TRBJ2-3, with a weak D call TRBD1 (5 bases). The CDR3 DNA follows: TGTGCCAGCTCACCACCGATTAGGGGTACAGATACGCAGTATTTT. Protein sequence: CASSPPIRGTDTQYF.